The 5 T cell receptor beta chains in this list originate from one sample, sequenced in a study of cytomegalovirus exposure and HLA in healthy donors (dated 2017 in TCRdb). The library was produced with the immunoSEQ multiplex PCR assay. The multiplex PCR relied on a mix of 60 forward primers for TCR Vbeta segments and 13 reverse primers for TCR Jbeta segments. The table comes from immuneACCESS by way of TCRdb, which keeps in-frame sequences with V and J called. Part of the clones is missing from these tables; in studies checked, under half for an unresolved V gene and the rest for unknown reasons. The sample data list some 150,000 clones, and 70% to 80% of these were observed just once. More than 4% of the sample lies in the top ten. Sequencing input: PBMCs. These receptors were collected from a man aged 40-49 years in good health and CMV-seronegative.

This clone was observed many times. J is TRBJ1-1 and V is TRBV10-1; 7 bases map to TRBD1. V lost 3 bases, J lost 6 bases, and 10 bases stayed unmatched. CDR3 length: 15 residues. From germline, CDR1 is WNHNN and CDR2 SYGVQD (reference sequence). CDR3 coding DNA: TGCGCCAGCAGTGAATCCGTAGGAGGGGGCTCTGAAGCTTTCTTT. Its protein product is CASSESVGGGSEAFF.

The chain is built from TRBV5-1 and TRBJ2-2; 7 bases are a match to TRBD2. Germline CDR1 reads SGHRS; CDR2 reads YFSETQ. The CDR3 totals 16 residues. J was trimmed by 0 bases and V by 3 bases; bases with no gene match: 5. The chain's CDR3 is CASSSRGSTNTGELFF. The CDR3 nucleotides read TGCGCCAGCAGCTCGCGGGGGTCTACGAACACCGGGGAGCTGTTTTTT.

V is TRBV2 and J is TRBJ2-5, with D perhaps matching TRBD2 (6 bases). V lost 9 bases to trimming and J lost 2 bases, with 16 bases between them. The CDR3 has 14 amino acids. Germline CDR1 is SNHLY and CDR2 is FYNNEI. The CDR3 loop reads CASSSRRGQETQYF. Here the CDR3 DNA reads TGTGCCAGTTCCTCTAGGCGGGGACAAGAGACCCAGTACTTC.

This chain uses TRBV9 with TRBJ1-6; possibly TRBD1 for D (5 bases). CDR3 size: 16 residues. Germline CDR1 is SGDLS and CDR2 is YYNGEE. The V gene lost 3 bases and the J gene lost 0 bases, with 10 bases spanning the gap. The CDR3 DNA reads TGTGCCAGCAGCGAACAGGAAAGCTCCTATAATTCACCCCTCCACTTT. Its protein product is CASSEQESSYNSPLHF.

The chain is built from TRBV7-6 and TRBJ1-4, with D possibly matching TRBD1 (6 bases). The CDR3 extends over 16 amino acids. Trimming shortened V by 5 bases and J by 7 bases, and 20 bases separated the two germline ends. Per the germline V gene, CDR1 is SGHVS and CDR2 is FNYEAQ. The CDR3 region has the DNA TGTGCCAGCAGCCCGCGGTACAGGGTTGGCGGTGAAAAACTGTTTTTT. Residues: CASSPRYRVGGEKLFF.